What follows describes a single T cell receptor (beta chain). Its antigen has not been determined. Base qualities are not at hand, and no much larger clone is one base apart. In the prospective study, participants were 18 to 89 years old, resided in under 30 geographic areas of the United States, and were enrolled through a virtual design. To assign participants to cohorts, the prospective study relied on clinical history that participants themselves reported in a screening survey and a study questionnaire. Recovered participants in ImmuneRACE Cohort 3 were defined as having two consecutive negative NP/OP PCR tests, clearance from a healthcare professional, or resolution of symptoms. Mobile phlebotomists in the prospective study collected whole blood, serum and a nasopharyngeal or oropharyngeal swab from every participant. Additional blood draws and questionnaires over an approximately two-month period could optionally be provided by prospective study participants. Before DNA extraction, blood samples from the prospective study were shipped at room temperature or frozen.

This sample stems from a study of blood T cell repertoires in COVID-19 (dated by TCRdb to 2018 to 2020). Broadly, across the study: Collaborator samples came from the United States, Italy and Spain and covered acute and convalescent phases of COVID-19. Where available, HLA class I and class II types were taken from metadata supplied by the sample provider and were not determined by assay-based typing. A freely available public database, intended as a resource for researchers studying the immune response to SARS-CoV-2, is where the repertoires were released. The samples were drawn from the first 160 participants of the ongoing ImmuneRACE study and from 950 to 1,500 subjects provided by 6 global collaborators. The dataset comprised deeply sampled blood TCRbeta repertoires from subjects exposed to, actively infected with, or recovered from COVID-19. A de-identified subject ID, COVID-19 status, age in years and sex were almost always included in the sample metadata. The prospective study material was composed of cDNA or gDNA derived from T cells, B-cell-depleted T cells, or PBMCs. Points the paper makes about the study in general: The amount of clinical and demographic metadata varied by source and participant and was provided uncurated.

The CDR3 measures 15 amino acids from cysteine to phenylalanine. Solely the CDR3 DNA is kept, with 45 bases framed from the first base. A distance of 7 bases separates the germline ends of V and J, which lose 0 bases and 4 bases respectively. CDR1 and CDR2 are read off the germline V gene as LGHNA and YSLEER. The immunoSEQ Assay, a bias-controlled multiplex PCR, was used to amplify TCRbeta CDR3 regions from genomic DNA. As for the authors' bioinformatics: Nucleated cell counts per sample were estimated from amplification of reference gene primers within the assay. Sequence reads were collapsed and filtered to measure the absolute abundance of every unique TCRbeta CDR3 rearrangement. For each sample, productive Simpson clonality was calculated as the square root of Simpson's diversity index over productive rearrangements. The clones in this table, taken by TCRdb from immuneACCESS, are in-frame only. Not every clone is retained; where verified, under half of the shortfall comes from an unresolved V gene, and the cause of the rest is unknown. V and J calls and clone size are as listed in that table; D and trimming were resolved from the DNA. Counted in this sample were approximately 300,000 clones; about 88% of them appeared once. Of the sample, 2.6% is held by the ten largest clones.

The source material was PBMCs or T cells enriched from blood (not recorded which). The chain was built from TRBV4-3 and TRBJ1-6; no D segment can be confidently identified. The sequence was obtained from a man aged 55 to 70 who had recovered from COVID-19. This receptor carries the CDR3 CASSQDGTYNSPLHF. DNA sequence: TGCGCCAGCAGCCAAGACGGTACTTATAATTCACCCCTCCACTTT.